This TCR beta chain was recorded in a study of blood T cell repertoires in COVID-19. Overall study: Specimens from acute and convalescent COVID-19 originated in the United States, Italy and Spain. Sources were T cells, B-cell-depleted T cells, or PBMCs; the material itself was cDNA or gDNA.

This CDR3 contains 18 residues. CDR1 is ENHRY and CDR2 is SYGVKD in the germline V gene. V shed 6 bases and J 2 bases; nucleotides not matched to a gene: 7. How the authors handled the data: For nucleated cells, counts were estimated from reference gene primer amplification. Here immunoSEQ multiplex PCR was the method, and the copy in TCRdb shows in-frame clones only, minus some. Clone size and V and J calls were adopted from that table, with D and trimming inferred from the DNA. The sample contains roughly 250,000 clones, around four fifths of which appear only once. The specimen was peripheral blood. The chain combines TRBV10-3 with TRBJ2-1; 16 positions agree with TRBD2. The origin of this receptor is a woman in her fifties or sixties with active or convalescent COVID-19. The CDR3 protein is CAIRDGTSGRATYNEQFF. The CDR3 nucleotides are TGTGCCATCAGAGACGGGACTAGCGGGAGGGCCACCTACAATGAGCAGTTCTTC.